This TCR beta chain comes out of a study of T cell responses to AZD1222 COVID-19 vaccine. Points from the study as a whole: Among the donors, most were white British and more were female, and clonal diversity was possibly underestimated. Close to half of all spike-specific TCRs reportedly target regions of the variants that are unmutated.

The table lists this clone with a few counts. The antigen is unknown. Measured with immunoSEQ multiplex PCR; TCRdb has only the in-frame clones, and not every one. The sample includes 95,000 to 150,000 clones, more than 70% of them seen just once. Germline values: CDR1 LNHDA, CDR2 SQIVND (reference sequence). Trimming removed 2 bases from V and 3 bases from J, with 11 bases in between. This CDR3 comprises 15 residues. The sample here was peripheral blood, taken on day 0 of AZD1222 vaccination. The receptor was isolated from an adult in good health. The chain recombines TRBV19 with TRBJ1-5; D remains unclear. Here the CDR3 DNA reads TGTGCCAGTAGTATATATAAGGATATCAATCAGCCCCAGCATTTT. Amino acids: CASSIYKDINQPQHF.